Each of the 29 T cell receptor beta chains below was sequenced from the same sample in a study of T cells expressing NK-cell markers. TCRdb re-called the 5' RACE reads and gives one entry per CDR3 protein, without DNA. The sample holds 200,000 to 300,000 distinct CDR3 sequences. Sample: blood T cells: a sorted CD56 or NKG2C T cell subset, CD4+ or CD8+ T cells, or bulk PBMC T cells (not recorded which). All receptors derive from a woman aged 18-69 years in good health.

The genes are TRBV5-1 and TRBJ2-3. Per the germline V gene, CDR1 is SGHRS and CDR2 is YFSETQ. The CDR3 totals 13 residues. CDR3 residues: CASSPEITDTQYF. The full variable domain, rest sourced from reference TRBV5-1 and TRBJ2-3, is KAGVTQTPRYLIKTRGQQVTLSCSPISGHRSVSWYQQTPGQGLQFLFEYFSETQRNKGNFPGRFSGRQFSNSRSEMNVSTLELGDSALYLCASSPEITDTQYFGPGTRLTVL.

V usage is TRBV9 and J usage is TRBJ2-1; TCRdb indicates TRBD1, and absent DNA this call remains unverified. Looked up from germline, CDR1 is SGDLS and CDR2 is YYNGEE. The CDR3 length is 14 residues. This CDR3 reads CTSSVDGTAQGQFF.

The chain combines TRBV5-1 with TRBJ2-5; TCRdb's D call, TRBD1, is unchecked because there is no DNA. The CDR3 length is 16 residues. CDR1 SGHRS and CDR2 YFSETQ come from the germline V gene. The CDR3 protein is CASSLGLRDSEETQYF.

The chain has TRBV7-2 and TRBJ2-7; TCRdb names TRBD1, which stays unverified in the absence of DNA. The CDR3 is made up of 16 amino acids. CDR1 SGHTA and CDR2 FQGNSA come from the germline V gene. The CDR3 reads CASSLQRQGYSYEQYF.

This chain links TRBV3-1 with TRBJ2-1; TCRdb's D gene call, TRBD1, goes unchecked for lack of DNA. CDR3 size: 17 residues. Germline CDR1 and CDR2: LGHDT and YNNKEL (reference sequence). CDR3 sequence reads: CASSQAPGTGFYNEQFF.

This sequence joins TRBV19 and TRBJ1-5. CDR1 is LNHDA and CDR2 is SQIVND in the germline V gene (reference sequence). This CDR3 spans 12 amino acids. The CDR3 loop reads CANNRVGQPQHF.

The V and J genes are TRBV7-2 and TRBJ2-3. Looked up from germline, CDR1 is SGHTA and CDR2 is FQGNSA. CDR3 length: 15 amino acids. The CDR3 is CASSPVGLGTDTQYF.

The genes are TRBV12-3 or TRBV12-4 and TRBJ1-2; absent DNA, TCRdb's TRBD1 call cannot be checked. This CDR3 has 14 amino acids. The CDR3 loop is CASSPARDTYGYTF.

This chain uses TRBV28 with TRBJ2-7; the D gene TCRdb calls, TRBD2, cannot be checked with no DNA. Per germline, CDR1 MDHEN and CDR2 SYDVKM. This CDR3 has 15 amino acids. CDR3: CASSRIRYGRYEQYF. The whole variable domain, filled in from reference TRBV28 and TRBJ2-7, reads DVKVTQSSRYLVKRTGEKVFLECVQDMDHENMFWYRQDPGLGLRLIYFSYDVKMKEKGDIPEGYSVSREKKERFSLILESASTNQTSMYLCASSRIRYGRYEQYFGPGTRLTVT.

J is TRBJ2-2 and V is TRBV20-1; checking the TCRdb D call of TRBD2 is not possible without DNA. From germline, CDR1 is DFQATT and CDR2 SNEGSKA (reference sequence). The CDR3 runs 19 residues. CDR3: CSARVPLGLASGNTGELFF.

CDR3 amino acids: CASSGRLAGAEETQYF. The chain carries TRBV9 and TRBJ2-5; without DNA, the TCRdb call of TRBD2 cannot be checked. Germline V CDR1 and CDR2: SGDLS, YYNGEE. The length of the CDR3 is 16 residues.

The CDR3 loop is CASSQNPGTGGYEQYF. This chain connects TRBV7-2 to TRBJ2-7; the TRBD1 assignment by TCRdb is unverifiable without DNA. The CDR3 sequence is 16 residues long. Germline V gene lookup returns CDR1 SGHTA and CDR2 FQGNSA.

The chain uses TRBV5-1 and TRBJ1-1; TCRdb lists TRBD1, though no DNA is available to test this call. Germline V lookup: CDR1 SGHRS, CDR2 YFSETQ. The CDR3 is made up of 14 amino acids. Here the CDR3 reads CASSLAPDISEAFF.

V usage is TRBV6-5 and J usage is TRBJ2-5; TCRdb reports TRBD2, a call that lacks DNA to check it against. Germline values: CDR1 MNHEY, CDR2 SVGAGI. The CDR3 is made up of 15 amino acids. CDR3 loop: CASSYDSGLRETQYF.

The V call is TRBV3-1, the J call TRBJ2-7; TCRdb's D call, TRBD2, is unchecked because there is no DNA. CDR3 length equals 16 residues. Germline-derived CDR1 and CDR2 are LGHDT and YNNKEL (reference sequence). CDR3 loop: CASSHPGLAAAYEQYF.

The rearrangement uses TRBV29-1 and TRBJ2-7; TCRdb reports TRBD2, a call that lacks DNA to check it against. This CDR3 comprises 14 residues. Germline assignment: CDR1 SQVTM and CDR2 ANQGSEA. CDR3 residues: CSVVGLAGVHEQYF.

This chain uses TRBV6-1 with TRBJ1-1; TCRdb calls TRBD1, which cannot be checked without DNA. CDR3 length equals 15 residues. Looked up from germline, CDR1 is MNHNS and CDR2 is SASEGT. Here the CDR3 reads CASSPDRGGNTEAFF.

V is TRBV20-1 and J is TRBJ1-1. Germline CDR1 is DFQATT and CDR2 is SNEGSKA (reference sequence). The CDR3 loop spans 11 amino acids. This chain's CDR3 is CSAPHYPEAFF.

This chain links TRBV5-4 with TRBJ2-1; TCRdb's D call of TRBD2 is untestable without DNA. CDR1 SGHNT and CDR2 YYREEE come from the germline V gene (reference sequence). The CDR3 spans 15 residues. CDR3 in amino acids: CASSLLASGKAEQFF. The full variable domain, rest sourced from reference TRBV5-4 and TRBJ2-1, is ETGVTQSPTHLIKTRGQQVTLRCSSQSGHNTVSWYQQALGQGPQFIFQYYREEENGRGNFPPRFSGLQFPNYSSELNVNALELDDSALYLCASSLLASGKAEQFFGPGTRLTVL.

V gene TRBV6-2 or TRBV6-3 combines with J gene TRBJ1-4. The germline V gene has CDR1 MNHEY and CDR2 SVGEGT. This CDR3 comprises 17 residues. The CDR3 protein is CASSSYGSSSTNEKLFF.

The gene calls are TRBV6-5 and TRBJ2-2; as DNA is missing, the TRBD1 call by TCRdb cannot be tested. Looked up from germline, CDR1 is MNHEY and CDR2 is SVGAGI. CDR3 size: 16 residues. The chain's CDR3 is CASSVSRERGSGELFF.

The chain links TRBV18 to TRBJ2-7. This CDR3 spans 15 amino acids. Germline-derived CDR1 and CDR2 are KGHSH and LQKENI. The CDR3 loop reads CASSRNRDTSYEQYF.

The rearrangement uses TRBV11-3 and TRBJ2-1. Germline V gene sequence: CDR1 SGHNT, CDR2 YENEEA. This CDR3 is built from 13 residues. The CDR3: CASSLERSHPQFF.

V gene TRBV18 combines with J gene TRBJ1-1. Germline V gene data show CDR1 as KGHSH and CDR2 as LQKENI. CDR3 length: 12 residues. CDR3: CASSPSRFEAFF.

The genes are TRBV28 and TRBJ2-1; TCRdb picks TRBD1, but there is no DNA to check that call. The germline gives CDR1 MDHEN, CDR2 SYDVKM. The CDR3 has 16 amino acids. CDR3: CASTPAGSRTYNEQFF.

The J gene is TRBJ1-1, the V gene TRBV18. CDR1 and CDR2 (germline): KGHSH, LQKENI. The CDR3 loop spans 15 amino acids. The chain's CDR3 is CASSPRTGWDTEAFF.

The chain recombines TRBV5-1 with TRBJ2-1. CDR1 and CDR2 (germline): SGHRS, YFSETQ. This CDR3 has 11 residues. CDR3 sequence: CASSLGAEQFF. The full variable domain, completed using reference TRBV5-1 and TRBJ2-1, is KAGVTQTPRYLIKTRGQQVTLSCSPISGHRSVSWYQQTPGQGLQFLFEYFSETQRNKGNFPGRFSGRQFSNSRSEMNVSTLELGDSALYLCASSLGAEQFFGPGTRLTVL.

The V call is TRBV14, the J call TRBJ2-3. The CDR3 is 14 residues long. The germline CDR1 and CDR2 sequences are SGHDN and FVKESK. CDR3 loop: CASAGRTYTDTQYF.

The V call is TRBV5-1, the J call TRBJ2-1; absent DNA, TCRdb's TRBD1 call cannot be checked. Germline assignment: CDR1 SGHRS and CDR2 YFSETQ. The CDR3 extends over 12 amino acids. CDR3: CASSLGDATRFF.